These 5 T cell receptor beta chains originate from one sample sequenced in a study of regulatory T cells in long-lasting Graves disease. Regarding time point: persistent/refractory GD, antithyroid drugs over 5 years with positive TRAb. The TCR library was made from RNA extracted from PBMCs. CDR3 regions were amplified by Arm-PCR using iRepertoire HTBI primers to build TCR beta libraries. TCRdb processed the multiplex PCR reads anew with MiXCR; each CDR3 protein has one entry. Of over 350,000 distinct CDR3 sequences in the sample, less than 25% were seen once. The sequencing used peripheral blood mononuclear cells (PBMCs), collected when the disease was refractory, from a patient treated with antithyroid drugs. These receptors were collected from a female donor with Graves disease.

This clonotype was detected only a few times. The rearrangement links TRBV29-1 to TRBJ2-7; TRBD1 aligns across 7 bases. V was clipped by 5 bases and J by 9 bases; unmatched bases: 4. The CDR3 consists of 10 residues. Germline V lookup: CDR1 SQVTM, CDR2 ANQGSEA. The CDR3 here is CSVRDSLQYF. CDR3 in DNA: TGCAGCGTTAGGGACAGCCTGCAGTACTTC.

At least ten counts were recorded for this clonotype. The rearrangement joins TRBV28 to TRBJ1-2; 7 bases fit TRBD1. Looked up from germline, CDR1 is MDHEN and CDR2 is SYDVKM. CDR3 length: 13 amino acids. J lost 6 bases, V lost 4 bases, and 5 bases had no gene match. The DNA for the CDR3 is TGTGCCAGCAGTTCTCCCGGACAGGATGGCTACACCTTC. The encoded protein is CASSSPGQDGYTF.

This clonotype was detected a few times. The V gene is TRBV11-1, the J gene TRBJ2-1; TRBD2 might be the D (5 bases). Trimming pared 0 bases from V and 3 bases from J, leaving 12 bases between. This CDR3 contains 16 residues. Germline lookup yields CDR1 SGHAT and CDR2 FQDESV (reference sequence). The CDR3 is CASSLARAGVYNEQFF. The CDR3 DNA follows: TGTGCCAGCAGCTTAGCGCGGGCAGGCGTCTACAATGAGCAGTTCTTC.

The chain couples TRBV24-1 to TRBJ2-7; 7 nucleotides match TRBD1. From germline, CDR1 is KGHDR and CDR2 SFDVKD. The V gene end was trimmed by 3 bases and the J gene end by 2 bases; junction bases not matched to a gene: 6. This CDR3 is built from 15 residues. The CDR3 region is CATSDIRQGTYEQYF. The CDR3 DNA is TGTGCCACCAGTGATATCCGACAGGGAACCTACGAGCAGTACTTC.

This clonotype has a single count. This may be a read error: a much more frequent sequence differs by one nucleotide. This rearrangement joins TRBV7-2 to TRBJ2-7; TRBD1 matches at 7 bases. The germline gives CDR1 SGHTA, CDR2 FQGNSA. CDR3 length equals 15 residues. The DNA for the CDR3 is TGTGTCAGCAGCTCCACGGGACAGAGCTCCTACGAGCAGTACTTC. Translated: CVSSSTGQSSYEQYF. The entire variable domain, with the rest obtained from reference TRBV7-2 and TRBJ2-7, is as follows: GAGVSQSPSNKVTEKGKDVELRCDPISGHTALYWYRQSLGQGLEFLIYFQGNSAPDKSGLPSDRFSAERTGGSVSTLTIQRTQQEDSAVYLCVSSSTGQSSYEQYFGPGTRLTVT.